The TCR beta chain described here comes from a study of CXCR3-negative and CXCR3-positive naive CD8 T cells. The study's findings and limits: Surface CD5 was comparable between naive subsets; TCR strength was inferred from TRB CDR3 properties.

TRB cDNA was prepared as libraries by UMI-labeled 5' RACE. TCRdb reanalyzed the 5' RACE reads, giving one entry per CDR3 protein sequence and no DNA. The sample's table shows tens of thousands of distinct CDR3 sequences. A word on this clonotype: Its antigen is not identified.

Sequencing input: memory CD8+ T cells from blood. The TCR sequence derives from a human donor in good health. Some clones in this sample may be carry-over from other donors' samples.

This CDR3 reads CATSRDRDRGPREQFF. The chain employs TRBV15 and TRBJ2-1; TCRdb's D call, TRBD1, is unchecked because there is no DNA. CDR3 size: 16 residues. Looked up from germline, CDR1 is LNHNV and CDR2 is YYDKDF (reference sequence).